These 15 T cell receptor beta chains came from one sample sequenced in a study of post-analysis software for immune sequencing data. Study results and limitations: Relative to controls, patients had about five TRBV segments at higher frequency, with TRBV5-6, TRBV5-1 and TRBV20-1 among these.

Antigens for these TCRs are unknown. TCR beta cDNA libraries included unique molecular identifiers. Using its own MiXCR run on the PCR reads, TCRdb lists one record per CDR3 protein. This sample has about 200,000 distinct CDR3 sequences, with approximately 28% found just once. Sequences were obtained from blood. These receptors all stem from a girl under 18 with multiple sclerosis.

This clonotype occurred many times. The DNA for the CDR3 is TGCAGCGGGACAAAGGGACTGCCAGGGGAGCAGTACTTC. Its translation is CSGTKGLPGEQYF. J is TRBJ2-7 and V is TRBV29-1; D may be TRBD2 (6 bases). Germline V gene data show CDR1 as SQVTM and CDR2 as ANQGSEA. The CDR3 totals 13 residues. The V end lost 7 bases, the J end lost 7 bases, and 20 bases lay between the germline ends.

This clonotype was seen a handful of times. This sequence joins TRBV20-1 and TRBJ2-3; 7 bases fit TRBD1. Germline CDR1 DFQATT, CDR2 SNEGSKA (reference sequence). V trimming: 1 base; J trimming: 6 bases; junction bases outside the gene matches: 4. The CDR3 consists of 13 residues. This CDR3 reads CSARVQGPDTQYF. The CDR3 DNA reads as TGCAGTGCTAGAGTACAGGGGCCCGATACGCAGTATTTT.

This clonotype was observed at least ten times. The CDR3, as DNA: TGTGCCAGCAGTGAAGCCGGGACCCACGGGGGCTACACCTTC. Protein product: CASSEAGTHGGYTF. The chain combines TRBV6-1 with TRBJ1-2; possible D gene TRBD1, 5 bases. V gave up 0 bases and J gave up 8 bases, with 13 bases separating them. This CDR3 has 14 amino acids. Per germline, CDR1 MNHNS and CDR2 SASEGT.

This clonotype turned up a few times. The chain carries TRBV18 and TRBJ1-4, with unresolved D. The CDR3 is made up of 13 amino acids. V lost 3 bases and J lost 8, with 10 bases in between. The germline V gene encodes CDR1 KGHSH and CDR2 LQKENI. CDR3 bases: TGTGCCAGCTCACCCAGAAGTCTCGAAAAACTGTTTTTT. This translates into CASSPRSLEKLFF.

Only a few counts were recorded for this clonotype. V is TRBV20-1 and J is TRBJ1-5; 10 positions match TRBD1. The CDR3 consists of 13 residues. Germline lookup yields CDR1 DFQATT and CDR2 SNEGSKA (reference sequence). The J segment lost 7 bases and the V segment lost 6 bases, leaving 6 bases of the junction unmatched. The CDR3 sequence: CSAATGGWQPQHF. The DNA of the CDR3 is TGCAGTGCAGCGACAGGGGGCTGGCAGCCCCAGCATTTT.

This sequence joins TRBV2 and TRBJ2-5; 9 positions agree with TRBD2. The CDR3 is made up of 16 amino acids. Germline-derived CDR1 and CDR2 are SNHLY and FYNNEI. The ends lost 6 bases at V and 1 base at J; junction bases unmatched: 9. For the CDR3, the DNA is TGTGCCAGCAGCTACGCTAGCGGGGCATCCCAAGAGACCCAGTACTTC. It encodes CASSYASGASQETQYF.

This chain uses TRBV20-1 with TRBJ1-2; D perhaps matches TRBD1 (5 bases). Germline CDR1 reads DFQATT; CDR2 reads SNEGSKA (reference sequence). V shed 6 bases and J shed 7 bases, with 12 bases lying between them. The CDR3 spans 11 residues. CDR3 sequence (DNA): TGCAGTGCCAGACAGTCGCTTGGCTACACCTTC. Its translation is CSARQSLGYTF.

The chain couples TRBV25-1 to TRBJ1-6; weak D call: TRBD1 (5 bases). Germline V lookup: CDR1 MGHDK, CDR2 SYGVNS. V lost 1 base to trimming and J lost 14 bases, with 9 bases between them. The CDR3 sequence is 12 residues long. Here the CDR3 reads CASSESTETLHF. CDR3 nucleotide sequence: TGTGCCAGCAGTGAATCGACAGAAACCCTCCACTTT.

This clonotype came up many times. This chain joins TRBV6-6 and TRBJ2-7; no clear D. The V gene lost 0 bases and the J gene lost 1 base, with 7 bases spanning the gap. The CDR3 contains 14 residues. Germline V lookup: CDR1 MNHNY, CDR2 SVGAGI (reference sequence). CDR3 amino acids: CASSYSPPSYEQYF. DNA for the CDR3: TGTGCCAGCAGTTACTCCCCCCCTTCCTACGAGCAGTACTTC.

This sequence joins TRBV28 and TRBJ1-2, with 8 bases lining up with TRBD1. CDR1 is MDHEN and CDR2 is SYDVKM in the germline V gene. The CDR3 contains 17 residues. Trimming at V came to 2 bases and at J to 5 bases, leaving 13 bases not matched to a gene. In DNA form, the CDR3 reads TGTGCCAGCAGTTTAGGAGGACAGGGCATTTCTTCGTATGGCTACACCTTC. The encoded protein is CASSLGGQGISSYGYTF.

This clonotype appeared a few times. CDR3 sequence (DNA): TGTGCCAGCACCGCTCTAGCGGTCGATACGCAGTATTTT. Its translation: CASTALAVDTQYF. The rearrangement uses TRBV12-3 or TRBV12-4 and TRBJ2-3, with 7 bases matching TRBD2. The J segment lost 6 bases and the V segment lost 7 bases, leaving 7 bases of the junction unmatched. This CDR3 comprises 13 residues.

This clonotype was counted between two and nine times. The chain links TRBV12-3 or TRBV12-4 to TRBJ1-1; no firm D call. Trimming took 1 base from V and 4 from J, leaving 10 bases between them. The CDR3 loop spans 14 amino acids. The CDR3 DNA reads TGTGCCAGCAGTTTAGACGGATTGGGCACTGAAGCTTTCTTT. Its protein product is CASSLDGLGTEAFF.

CDR3 sequence: CASIEGARIYGYTF. CDR3 in DNA: TGTGCCAGCATCGAGGGGGCGCGAATCTATGGCTACACCTTC. J is TRBJ1-2 and V is TRBV2; the match to TRBD1 covers 7 bases. The CDR3 runs 14 residues. Per the germline V gene, CDR1 is SNHLY and CDR2 is FYNNEI. V lost 7 bases, J lost 4 bases, and 9 bases stayed unmatched.

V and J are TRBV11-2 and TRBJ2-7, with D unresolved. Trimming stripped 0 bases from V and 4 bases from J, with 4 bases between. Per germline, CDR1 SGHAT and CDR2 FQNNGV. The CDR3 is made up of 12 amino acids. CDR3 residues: CASSLDRYEQYF. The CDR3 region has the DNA TGTGCCAGCAGCTTAGATCGATACGAGCAGTACTTC.

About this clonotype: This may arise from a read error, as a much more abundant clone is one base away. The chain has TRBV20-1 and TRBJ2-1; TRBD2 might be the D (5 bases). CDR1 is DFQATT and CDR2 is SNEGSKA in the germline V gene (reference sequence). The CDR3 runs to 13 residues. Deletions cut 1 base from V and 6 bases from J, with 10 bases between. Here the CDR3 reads CSARVNLANEQFF. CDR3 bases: TGCAGTGCTAGAGTCAATCTAGCCAATGAGCAGTTCTTC.